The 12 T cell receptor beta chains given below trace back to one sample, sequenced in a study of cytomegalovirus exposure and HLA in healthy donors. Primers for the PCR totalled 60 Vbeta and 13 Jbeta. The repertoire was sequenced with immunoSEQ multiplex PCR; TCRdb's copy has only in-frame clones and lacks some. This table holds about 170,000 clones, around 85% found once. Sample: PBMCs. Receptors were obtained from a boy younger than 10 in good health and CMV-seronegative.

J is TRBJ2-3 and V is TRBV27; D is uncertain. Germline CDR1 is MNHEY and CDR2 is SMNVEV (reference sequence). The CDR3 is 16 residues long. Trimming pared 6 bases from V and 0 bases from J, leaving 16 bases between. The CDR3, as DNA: TGTGCCAGCAGAACTCCTTATGAAACTAGCACAGATACGCAGTATTTT. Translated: CASRTPYETSTDTQYF.

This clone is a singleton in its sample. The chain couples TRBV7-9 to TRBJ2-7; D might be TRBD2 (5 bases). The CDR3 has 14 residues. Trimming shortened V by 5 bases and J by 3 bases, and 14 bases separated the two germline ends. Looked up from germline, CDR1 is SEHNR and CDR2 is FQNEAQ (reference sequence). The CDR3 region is CASSGISGNYEQYF. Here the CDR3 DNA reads TGTGCCAGCAGCGGCATCTCCGGGAACTACGAGCAGTACTTC.

CDR3 amino acids: CASSSEGTSGPYEQYF. The CDR3 DNA follows: TGTGCCAGCAGCTCCGAGGGGACTAGCGGGCCCTACGAGCAGTACTTC. The rearrangement joins TRBV2 to TRBJ2-7, with TRBD2 identical over 12 bases. Looked up from germline, CDR1 is SNHLY and CDR2 is FYNNEI. This CDR3 contains 16 residues. Trimming cost V 6 bases and J 2 bases; bases outside gene matches: 8.

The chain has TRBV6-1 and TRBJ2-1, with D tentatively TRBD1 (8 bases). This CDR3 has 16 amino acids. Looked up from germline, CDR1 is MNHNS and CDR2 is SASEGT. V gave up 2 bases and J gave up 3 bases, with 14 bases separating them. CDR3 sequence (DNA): TGTGCCAGCAGTGAAACAGGGGGGGCTCTCTACAATGAGCAGTTCTTC. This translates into CASSETGGALYNEQFF.

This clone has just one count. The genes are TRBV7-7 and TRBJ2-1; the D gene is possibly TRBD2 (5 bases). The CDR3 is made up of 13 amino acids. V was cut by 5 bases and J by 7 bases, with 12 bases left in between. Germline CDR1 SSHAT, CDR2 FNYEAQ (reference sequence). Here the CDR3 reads CASSPPGVNEQFF. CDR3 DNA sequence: TGTGCCAGCAGCCCGCCCGGGGTGAATGAGCAGTTCTTC.

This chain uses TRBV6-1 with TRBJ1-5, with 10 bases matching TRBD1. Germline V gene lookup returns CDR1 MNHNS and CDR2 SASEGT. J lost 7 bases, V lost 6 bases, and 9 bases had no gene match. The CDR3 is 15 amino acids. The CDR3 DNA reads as TGTGCCAGCAGCCGGACAGGGGGTACGAACCAGCCCCAGCATTTT. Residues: CASSRTGGTNQPQHF.

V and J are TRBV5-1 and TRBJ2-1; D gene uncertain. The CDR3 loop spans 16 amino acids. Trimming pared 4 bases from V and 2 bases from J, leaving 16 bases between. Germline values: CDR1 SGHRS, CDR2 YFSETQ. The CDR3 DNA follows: TGCGCCAGCAGCCCCGCCTTAAGTCTAACCTACAATGAGCAGTTCTTC. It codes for CASSPALSLTYNEQFF.

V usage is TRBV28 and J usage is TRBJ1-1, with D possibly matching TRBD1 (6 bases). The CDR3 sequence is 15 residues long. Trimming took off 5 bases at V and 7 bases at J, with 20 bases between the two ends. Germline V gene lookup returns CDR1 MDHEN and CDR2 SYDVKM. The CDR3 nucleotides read TGTGCCAGCAGTCCAATGGGGGCGGGCGGCGGTGAAGCTTTCTTT. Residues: CASSPMGAGGGEAFF.

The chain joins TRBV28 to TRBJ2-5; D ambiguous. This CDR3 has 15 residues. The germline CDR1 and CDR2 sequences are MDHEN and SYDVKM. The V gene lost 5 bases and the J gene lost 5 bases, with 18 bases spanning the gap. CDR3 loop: CASSRTSVKRETQYF. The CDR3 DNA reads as TGTGCCAGCAGTCGTACCTCGGTCAAACGGGAGACCCAGTACTTC.

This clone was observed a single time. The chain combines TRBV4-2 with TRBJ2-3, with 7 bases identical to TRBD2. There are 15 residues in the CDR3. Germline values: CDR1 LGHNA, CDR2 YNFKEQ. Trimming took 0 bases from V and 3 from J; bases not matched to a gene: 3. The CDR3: CASSQDLAETDTQYF. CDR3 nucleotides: TGTGCCAGCAGCCAAGATCTAGCGGAGACAGATACGCAGTATTTT.

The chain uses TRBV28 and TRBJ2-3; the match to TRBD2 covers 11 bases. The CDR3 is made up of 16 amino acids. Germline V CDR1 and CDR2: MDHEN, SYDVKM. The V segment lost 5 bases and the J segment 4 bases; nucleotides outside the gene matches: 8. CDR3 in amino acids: CASSIILAGDSDTQYF. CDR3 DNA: TGTGCCAGCAGTATCATACTAGCGGGAGACTCAGATACGCAGTATTTT. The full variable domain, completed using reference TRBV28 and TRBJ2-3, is DVKVTQSSRYLVKRTGEKVFLECVQDMDHENMFWYRQDPGLGLRLIYFSYDVKMKEKGDIPEGYSVSREKKERFSLILESASTNQTSMYLCASSIILAGDSDTQYFGPGTRLTVL.

The CDR3 DNA is TGTGCCAGCAGTTACTCTCAGGGTGGAAGGACTGAAGCTTTCTTT. This encodes CASSYSQGGRTEAFF. The chain employs TRBV6-6 and TRBJ1-1; TRBD1 might be the D (5 bases). This CDR3 comprises 15 residues. V was clipped by 0 bases and J by 5 bases, with 13 bases between them. CDR1 is MNHNY, CDR2 SVGAGI, per germline (reference sequence).